The subject of this entry is one T cell receptor beta chain. This entry comes from a study of T cell responses to AZD1222 COVID-19 vaccine. V lost 0 bases and J lost 6, with 14 bases in between. The CDR3 has 15 residues. Germline V gene data show CDR1 as MNHEY and CDR2 as SVGEGT. This table comes from immunoSEQ multiplex PCR, and its TCRdb copy is limited to in-frame clones, with some not included. This table has 150,000 to 200,000 clones, around 90% appearing once. The sequencing used peripheral blood, collected 28 days after the second AZD1222 dose. The rearrangement joins TRBV6-2 or TRBV6-3 to TRBJ1-2; maybe TRBD1 (5 bases). The sequence derives from an adult who received the AZD1222 COVID-19 vaccine. The CDR3 sequence: CASSYSAGTPNGYTF. CDR3 in DNA: TGTGCCAGCAGTTACTCCGCCGGGACTCCTAATGGCTACACCTTC.